This T cell receptor beta chain was documented in a study of T cells expressing NK-cell markers. Study-wide background: It was sorted CD3+CD56-NKG2C+, CD3+CD56+NKG2C- and CD3+CD56+NKG2C+ T cells that provided the TCR beta repertoires.

The CDR3 has 14 amino acids. CDR1 is MDHEN and CDR2 is SYDVKM in the germline V gene. In generating TCR beta cDNA, 5'RACE template switching with UMIs was used. TCRdb reprocessed the 5' RACE reads, with one entry per CDR3 protein and no DNA. The sample's table shows about 540,000 distinct CDR3 sequences. In regard to this clonotype: Its antigen is currently unknown.

Overall study results and limits: These same clonotypes (in a handful of donors) also led the CD3+CD56-NKG2C+ fraction.

The sequence came from a man aged 18 to 30 in good health. The sample was blood T cells: a sorted CD56 or NKG2C T cell subset, CD4+ or CD8+ T cells, or bulk PBMC T cells (not recorded which). The chain recombines TRBV28 with TRBJ2-3; with no DNA, the TCRdb D assignment of TRBD2 cannot be verified. The CDR3 protein is CATLAGGARNTQYF.